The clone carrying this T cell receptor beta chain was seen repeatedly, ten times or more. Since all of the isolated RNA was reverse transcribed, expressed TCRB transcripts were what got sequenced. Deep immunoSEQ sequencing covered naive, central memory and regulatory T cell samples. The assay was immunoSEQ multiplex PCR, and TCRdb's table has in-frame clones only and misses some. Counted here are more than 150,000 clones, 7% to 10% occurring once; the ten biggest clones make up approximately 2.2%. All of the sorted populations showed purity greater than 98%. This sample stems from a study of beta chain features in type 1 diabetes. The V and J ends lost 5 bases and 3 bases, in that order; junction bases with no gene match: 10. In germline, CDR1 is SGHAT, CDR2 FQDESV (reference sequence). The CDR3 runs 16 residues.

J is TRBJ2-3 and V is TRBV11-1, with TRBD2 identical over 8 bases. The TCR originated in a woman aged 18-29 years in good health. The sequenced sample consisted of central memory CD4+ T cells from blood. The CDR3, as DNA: TGTGCCAGCAGCAGTGGAAGTAGCGGGGAAACAGATACGCAGTATTTT. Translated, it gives CASSSGSSGETDTQYF.